This T cell receptor beta chain was documented in a study of beta chain features in type 1 diabetes. Study details: Taken together, all samples contributed some 100 million examined sorted cells. Study-level points and caveats: In the patient group, naive, central memory and Treg TCRB repertoires seemed more alike than in the healthy donor group. When Type 1 diabetes patients were examined, their TCRB CDR3s proved moderately but significantly shorter in all four CD4+ subsets.

This CDR3 comprises 12 residues. Trimming took 6 bases from V and 0 from J, leaving 4 bases between them. Per the germline V gene, CDR1 is SGHTA and CDR2 is FQGNSA. The whole isolated RNA underwent reverse transcription, so sequencing captured expressed TCRB transcripts. The assay was immunoSEQ multiplex PCR, and TCRdb's table has in-frame clones only and misses some. The data contain about 650,000 clones, 9.5% to 15% of them singletons. Each population that was sorted was more than 95% pure. This clone turned up a few times. Antigen specificity is unknown. Other DNA sequences in this sample translate to the same CDR3.

The sample was naive CD4+ T cells from blood. The sequence came from a young man with type 1 diabetes. The V and J genes are TRBV7-2 and TRBJ2-3; D is ambiguous. As DNA, the CDR3 is TGTGCCAGCAGAGCCAGCACAGATACGCAGTATTTT. This translates into CASRASTDTQYF.